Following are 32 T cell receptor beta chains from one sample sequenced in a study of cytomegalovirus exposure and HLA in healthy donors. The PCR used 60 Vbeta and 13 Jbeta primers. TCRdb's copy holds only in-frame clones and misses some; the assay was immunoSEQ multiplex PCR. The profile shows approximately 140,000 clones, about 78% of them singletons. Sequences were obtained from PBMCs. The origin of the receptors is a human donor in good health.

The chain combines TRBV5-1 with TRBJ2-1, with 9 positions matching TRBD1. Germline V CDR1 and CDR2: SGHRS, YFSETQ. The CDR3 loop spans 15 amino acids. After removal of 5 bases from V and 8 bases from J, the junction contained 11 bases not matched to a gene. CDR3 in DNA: TGCGCCAGCAGATCCCTCCGGGGACAGGGCGATGAGCAGTTCTTC. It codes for CASRSLRGQGDEQFF.

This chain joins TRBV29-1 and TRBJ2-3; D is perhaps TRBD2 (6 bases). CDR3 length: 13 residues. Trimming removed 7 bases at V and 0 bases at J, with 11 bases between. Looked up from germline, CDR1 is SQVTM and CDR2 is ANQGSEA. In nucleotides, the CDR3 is TGCAGCGGGGGGGTACTAAGCACAGATACGCAGTATTTT. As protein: CSGGVLSTDTQYF.

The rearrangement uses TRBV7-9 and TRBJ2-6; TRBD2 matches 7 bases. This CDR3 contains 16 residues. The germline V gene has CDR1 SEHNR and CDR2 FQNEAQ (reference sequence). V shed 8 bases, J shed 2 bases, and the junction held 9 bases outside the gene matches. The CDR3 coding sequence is TGTGCCAGCCCGATCGGGGGAGGGACTGGGGCCAACGTCCTGACTTTC. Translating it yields CASPIGGGTGANVLTF.

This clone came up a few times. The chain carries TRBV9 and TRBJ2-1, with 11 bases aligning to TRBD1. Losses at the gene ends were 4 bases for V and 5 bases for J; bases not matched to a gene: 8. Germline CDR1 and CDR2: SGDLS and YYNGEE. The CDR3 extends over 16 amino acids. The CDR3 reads CASSPEGQGGNNEQFF. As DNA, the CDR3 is TGTGCCAGCAGCCCCGAGGGACAGGGGGGGAACAATGAGCAGTTCTTC.

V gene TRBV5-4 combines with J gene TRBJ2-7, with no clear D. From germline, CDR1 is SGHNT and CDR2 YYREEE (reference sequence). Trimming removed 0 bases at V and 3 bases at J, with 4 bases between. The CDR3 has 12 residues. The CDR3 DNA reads TGTGCCAGCAGCTTGGATCGCTACGAGCAGTACTTC. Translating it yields CASSLDRYEQYF. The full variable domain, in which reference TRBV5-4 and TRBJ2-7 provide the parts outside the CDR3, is ETGVTQSPTHLIKTRGQQVTLRCSSQSGHNTVSWYQQALGQGPQFIFQYYREEENGRGNFPPRFSGLQFPNYSSELNVNALELDDSALYLCASSLDRYEQYFGPGTRLTVT.

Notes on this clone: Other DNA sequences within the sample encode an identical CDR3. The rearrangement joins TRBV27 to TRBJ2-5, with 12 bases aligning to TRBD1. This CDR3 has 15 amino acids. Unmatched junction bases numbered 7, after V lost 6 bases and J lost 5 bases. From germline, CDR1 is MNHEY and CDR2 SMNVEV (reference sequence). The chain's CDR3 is CASSPGTGGVETQYF. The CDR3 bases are TGTGCCAGCAGCCCAGGGACAGGGGGCGTGGAGACCCAGTACTTC.

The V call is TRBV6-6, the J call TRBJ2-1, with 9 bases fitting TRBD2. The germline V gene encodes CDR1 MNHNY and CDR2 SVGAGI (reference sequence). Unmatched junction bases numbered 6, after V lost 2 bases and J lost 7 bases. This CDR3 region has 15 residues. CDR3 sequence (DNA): TGTGCCAGCAGTTACGCGGGGGCGGGAGGGAATGAGCAGTTCTTC. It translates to CASSYAGAGGNEQFF.

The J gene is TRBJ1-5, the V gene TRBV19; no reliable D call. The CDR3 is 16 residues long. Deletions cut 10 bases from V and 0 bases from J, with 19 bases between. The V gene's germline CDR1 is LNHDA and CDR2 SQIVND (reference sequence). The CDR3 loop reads CATRPKDYYSNQPQHF. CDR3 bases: TGTGCCACACGACCTAAAGACTATTATAGCAATCAGCCCCAGCATTTT. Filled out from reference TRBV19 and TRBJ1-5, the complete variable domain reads DGGITQSPKYLFRKEGQNVTLSCEQNLNHDAMYWYRQDPGQGLRLIYYSQIVNDFQKGDIAEGYSVSREKKESFPLTVTSAQKNPTAFYLCATRPKDYYSNQPQHFGDGTRLSIL.

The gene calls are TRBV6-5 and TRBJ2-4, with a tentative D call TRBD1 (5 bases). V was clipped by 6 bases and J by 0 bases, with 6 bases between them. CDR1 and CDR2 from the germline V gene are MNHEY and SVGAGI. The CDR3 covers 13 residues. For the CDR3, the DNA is TGTGCCAGCAGCGACAGAGCCAAAAACATTCAGTACTTC. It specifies CASSDRAKNIQYF.

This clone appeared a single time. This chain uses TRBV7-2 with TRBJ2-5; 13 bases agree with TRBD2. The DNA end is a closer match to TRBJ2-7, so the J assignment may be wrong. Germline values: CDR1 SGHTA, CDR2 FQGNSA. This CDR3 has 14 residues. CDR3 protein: CASSPTSGGYEQYF. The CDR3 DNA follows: TGTGCCAGCAGCCCGACTAGCGGGGGGTACGAGCAGTACTTC.

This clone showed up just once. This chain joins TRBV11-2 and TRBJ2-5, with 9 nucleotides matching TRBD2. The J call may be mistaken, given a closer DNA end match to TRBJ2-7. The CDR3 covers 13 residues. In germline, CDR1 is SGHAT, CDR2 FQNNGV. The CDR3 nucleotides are TGTGCCAGCGCGGGAGGGCCGTTATACGAGCAGTACTTC. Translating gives CASAGGPLYEQYF.

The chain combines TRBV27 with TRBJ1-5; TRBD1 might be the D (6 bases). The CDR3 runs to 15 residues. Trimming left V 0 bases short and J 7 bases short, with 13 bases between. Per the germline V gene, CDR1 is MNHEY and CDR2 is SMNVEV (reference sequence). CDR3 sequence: CASSLSSGVGQPQHF. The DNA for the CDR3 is TGTGCCAGCAGTTTATCCTCAGGGGTTGGGCAGCCCCAGCATTTT.

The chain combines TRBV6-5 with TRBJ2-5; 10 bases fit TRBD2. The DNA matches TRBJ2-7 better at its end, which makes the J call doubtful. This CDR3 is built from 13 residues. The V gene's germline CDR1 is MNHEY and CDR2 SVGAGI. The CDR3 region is CASREREGYEQYF. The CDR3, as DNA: TGTGCCAGTCGCGAGCGGGAGGGCTACGAGCAGTACTTC.

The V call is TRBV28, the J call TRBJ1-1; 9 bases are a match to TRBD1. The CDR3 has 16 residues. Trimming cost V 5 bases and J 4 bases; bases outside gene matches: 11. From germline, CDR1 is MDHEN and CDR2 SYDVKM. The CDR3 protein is CASSPSGTGSSTEAFF. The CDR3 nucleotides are TGTGCCAGCAGTCCTTCCGGGACAGGGTCCTCCACTGAAGCTTTCTTT.

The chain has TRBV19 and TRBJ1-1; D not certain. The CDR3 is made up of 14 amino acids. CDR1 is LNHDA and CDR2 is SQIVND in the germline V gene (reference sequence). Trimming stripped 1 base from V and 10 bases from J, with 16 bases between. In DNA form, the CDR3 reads TGTGCCAGTAGTATAGTCCCTACACCCCCGGGAGCTTTCTTT. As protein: CASSIVPTPPGAFF.

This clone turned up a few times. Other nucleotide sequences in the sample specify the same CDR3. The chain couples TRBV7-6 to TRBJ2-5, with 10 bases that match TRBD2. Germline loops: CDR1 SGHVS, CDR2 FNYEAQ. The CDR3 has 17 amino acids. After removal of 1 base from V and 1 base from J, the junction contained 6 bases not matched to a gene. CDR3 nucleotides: TGTGCCAGCAGCTTAGGACCCCTAGCGGGAGCCCAAGAGACCCAGTACTTC. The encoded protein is CASSLGPLAGAQETQYF.

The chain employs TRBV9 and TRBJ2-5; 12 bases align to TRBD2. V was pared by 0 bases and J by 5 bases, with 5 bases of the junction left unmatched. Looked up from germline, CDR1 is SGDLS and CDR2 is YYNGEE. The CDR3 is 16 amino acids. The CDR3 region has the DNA TGTGCCAGCAGCGTAGGGCTAGCGGGAGGGGGGGAGACCCAGTACTTC. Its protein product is CASSVGLAGGGETQYF.

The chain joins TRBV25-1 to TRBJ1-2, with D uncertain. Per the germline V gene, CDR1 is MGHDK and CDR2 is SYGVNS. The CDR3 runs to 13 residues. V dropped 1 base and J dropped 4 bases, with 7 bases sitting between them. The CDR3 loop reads CASSESFVYGYTF. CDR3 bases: TGTGCCAGCAGTGAATCATTTGTCTATGGCTACACCTTC.

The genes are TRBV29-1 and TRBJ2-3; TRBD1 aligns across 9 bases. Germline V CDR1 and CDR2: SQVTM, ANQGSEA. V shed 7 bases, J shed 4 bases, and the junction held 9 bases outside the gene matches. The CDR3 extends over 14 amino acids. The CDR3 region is CSANRGQAPDTQYF. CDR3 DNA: TGCAGCGCCAACAGGGGGCAGGCCCCAGATACGCAGTATTTT.

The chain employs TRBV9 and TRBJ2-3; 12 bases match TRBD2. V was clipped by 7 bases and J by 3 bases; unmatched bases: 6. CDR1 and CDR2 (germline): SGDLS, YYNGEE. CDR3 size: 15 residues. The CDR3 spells CASGGLAGRTDTQYF. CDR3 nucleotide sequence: TGTGCCAGCGGAGGACTAGCGGGGAGGACAGATACGCAGTATTTT.

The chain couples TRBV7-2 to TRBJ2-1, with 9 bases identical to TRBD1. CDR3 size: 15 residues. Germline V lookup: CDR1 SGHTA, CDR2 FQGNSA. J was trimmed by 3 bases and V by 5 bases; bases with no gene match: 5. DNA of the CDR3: TGTGCCAGCAGCAAGCCGGGACAGGGCTACAATGAGCAGTTCTTC. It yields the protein CASSKPGQGYNEQFF.

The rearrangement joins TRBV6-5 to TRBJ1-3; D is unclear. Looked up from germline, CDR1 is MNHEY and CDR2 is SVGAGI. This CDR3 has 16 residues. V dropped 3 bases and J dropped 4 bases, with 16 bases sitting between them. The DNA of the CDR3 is TGTGCCAGCAGTTATGAAGTTTTCCCTCGGGGAAACACCATATATTTT. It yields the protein CASSYEVFPRGNTIYF.

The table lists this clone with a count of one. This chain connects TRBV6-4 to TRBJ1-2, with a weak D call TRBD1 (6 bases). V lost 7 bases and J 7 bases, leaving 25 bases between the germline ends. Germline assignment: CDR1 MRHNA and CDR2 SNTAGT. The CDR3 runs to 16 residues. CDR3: CASKGVGPGPSGGYTF. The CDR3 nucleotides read TGTGCCAGCAAGGGGGTCGGTCCCGGCCCCTCCGGTGGCTACACCTTC.

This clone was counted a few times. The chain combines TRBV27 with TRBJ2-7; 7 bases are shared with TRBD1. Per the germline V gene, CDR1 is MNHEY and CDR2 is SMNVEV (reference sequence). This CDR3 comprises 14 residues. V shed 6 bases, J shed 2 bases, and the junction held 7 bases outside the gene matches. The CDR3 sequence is CASRPGQITYEQYF. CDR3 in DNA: TGTGCCAGCAGACCGGGACAGATAACCTACGAGCAGTACTTC.

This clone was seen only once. CDR3 in amino acids: CASSPAGTGNPGANVLTF. CDR3 DNA sequence: TGTGCCAGCAGCCCCGCCGGGACAGGGAATCCCGGGGCCAACGTCCTGACTTTC. This chain links TRBV7-9 with TRBJ2-6, with 9 bases aligning to TRBD1. Germline CDR1 reads SEHNR; CDR2 reads FQNEAQ (reference sequence). V shed 5 bases and J 4 bases; nucleotides not matched to a gene: 12. The length of the CDR3 is 18 residues.

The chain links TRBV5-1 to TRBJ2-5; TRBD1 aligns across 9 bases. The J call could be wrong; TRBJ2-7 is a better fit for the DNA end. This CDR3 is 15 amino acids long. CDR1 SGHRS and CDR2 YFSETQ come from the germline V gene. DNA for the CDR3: TGCGCCAGCAGCCAAGGCGGGACAGGGATCCACGAGCAGTACTTC. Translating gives CASSQGGTGIHEQYF.

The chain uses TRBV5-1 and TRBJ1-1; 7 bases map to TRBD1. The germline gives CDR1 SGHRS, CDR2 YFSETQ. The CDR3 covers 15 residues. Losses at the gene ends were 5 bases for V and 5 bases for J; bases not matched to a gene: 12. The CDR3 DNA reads TGCGCCAGCAGACCATCACAGGGGAGTAGTACTGAAGCTTTCTTT. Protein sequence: CASRPSQGSSTEAFF. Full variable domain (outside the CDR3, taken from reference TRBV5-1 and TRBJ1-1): KAGVTQTPRYLIKTRGQQVTLSCSPISGHRSVSWYQQTPGQGLQFLFEYFSETQRNKGNFPGRFSGRQFSNSRSEMNVSTLELGDSALYLCASRPSQGSSTEAFFGQGTRLTVV.

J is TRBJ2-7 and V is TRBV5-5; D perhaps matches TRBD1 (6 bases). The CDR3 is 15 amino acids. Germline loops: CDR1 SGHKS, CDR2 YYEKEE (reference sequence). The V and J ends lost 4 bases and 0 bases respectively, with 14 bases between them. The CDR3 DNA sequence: TGTGCCAGCAGCGAAACAGGGTTGACCTCCTACGAGCAGTACTTC. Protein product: CASSETGLTSYEQYF.

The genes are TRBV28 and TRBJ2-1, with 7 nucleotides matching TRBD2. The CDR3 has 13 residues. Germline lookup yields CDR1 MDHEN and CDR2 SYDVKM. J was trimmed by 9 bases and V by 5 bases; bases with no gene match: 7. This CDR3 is CASSHLPGGEQFF. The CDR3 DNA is TGTGCCAGCAGTCACTTACCGGGGGGTGAGCAGTTCTTC. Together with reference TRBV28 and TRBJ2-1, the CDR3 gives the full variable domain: DVKVTQSSRYLVKRTGEKVFLECVQDMDHENMFWYRQDPGLGLRLIYFSYDVKMKEKGDIPEGYSVSREKKERFSLILESASTNQTSMYLCASSHLPGGEQFFGPGTRLTVL.

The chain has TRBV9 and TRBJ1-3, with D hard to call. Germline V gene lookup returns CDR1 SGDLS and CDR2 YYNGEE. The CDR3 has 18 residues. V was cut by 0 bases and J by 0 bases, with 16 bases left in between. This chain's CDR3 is CASSVGLGGLPSGNTIYF. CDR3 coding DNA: TGTGCCAGCAGCGTAGGGTTAGGCGGACTCCCCTCTGGAAACACCATATATTTT.

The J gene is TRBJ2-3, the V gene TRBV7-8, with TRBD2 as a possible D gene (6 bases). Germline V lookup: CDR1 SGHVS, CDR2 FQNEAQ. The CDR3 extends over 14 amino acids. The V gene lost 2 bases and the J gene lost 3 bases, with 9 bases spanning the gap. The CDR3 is CASSLFRGTDTQYF. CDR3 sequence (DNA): TGTGCCAGCAGCTTATTTCGGGGGACAGATACGCAGTATTTT.

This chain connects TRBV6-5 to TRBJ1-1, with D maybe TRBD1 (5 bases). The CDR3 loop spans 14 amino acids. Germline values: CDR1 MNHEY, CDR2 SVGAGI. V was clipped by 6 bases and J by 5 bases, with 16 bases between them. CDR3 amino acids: CASRGMFGGTEAFF. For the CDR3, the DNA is TGTGCCAGCAGGGGGATGTTCGGGGGAACTGAAGCTTTCTTT.